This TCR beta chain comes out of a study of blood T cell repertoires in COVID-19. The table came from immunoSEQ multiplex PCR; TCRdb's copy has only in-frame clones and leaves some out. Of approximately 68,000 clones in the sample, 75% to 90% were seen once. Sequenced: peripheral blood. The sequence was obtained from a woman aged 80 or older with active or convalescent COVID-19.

The CDR3 bases are TGTGCCAGCCTCGACAGGAGCTCTGGAAACACCATATATTTT. This codes for CASLDRSSGNTIYF. The V gene is TRBV28, the J gene TRBJ1-3; TRBD1 is a possible D gene (6 bases). The V gene lost 8 bases and the J gene lost 0 bases, with 11 bases spanning the gap. This CDR3 comprises 14 residues. CDR1 and CDR2 from the germline V gene are MDHEN and SYDVKM. Complete variable domain (other parts from reference TRBV28 and TRBJ1-3): DVKVTQSSRYLVKRTGEKVFLECVQDMDHENMFWYRQDPGLGLRLIYFSYDVKMKEKGDIPEGYSVSREKKERFSLILESASTNQTSMYLCASLDRSSGNTIYFGEGSWLTVV.